The rows below give T cell receptor beta chains drawn from one sample of a study of T cell repertoires in cytomegalovirus infection. No antigens are known for them. MiXCR was run by TCRdb on the reads, yielding one entry per CDR3 protein. The data hold around 77,000 distinct CDR3 sequences, with roughly 20% observed a single time. Material: CD8+ T cells from cultured PBMCs, obtained from culture after CMV antigen stimulation. These receptors all stem from a human donor in good health (CMV status not recorded). Some clones in this sample may be carry-over from other donors' samples. Each CDR3 is given without its conserved first and last residue.

j_gene: TRBJ2-4; v_gene: TRBV14; CDR3aa: ASSQEGLAKNIQY
j_gene: TRBJ2-7; v_gene: TRBV20-1; CDR3aa: SARDQVQAFLYEQY
j_gene: TRBJ1-1; v_gene: TRBV27; CDR3aa: ASGRRMNTEAF
j_gene: TRBJ1-1; v_gene: TRBV7-6; CDR3aa: ASSLGGGDTEAF
j_gene: TRBJ2-4; v_gene: TRBV19; CDR3aa: ASSSRQGPKNIQY
j_gene: TRBJ1-1; v_gene: TRBV4-3; CDR3aa: ASSQGHMNTEAF
j_gene: TRBJ2-7; v_gene: TRBV7-2; CDR3aa: ASSYWTGSYEQY
j_gene: TRBJ1-2; v_gene: TRBV6-5; CDR3aa: ASSYARGSGYT
j_gene: TRBJ2-7; v_gene: TRBV2; CDR3aa: ASRTAGGSHEQY
j_gene: TRBJ1-5; v_gene: TRBV11-2; CDR3aa: ASPSASDQPQH
j_gene: TRBJ1-1; v_gene: TRBV7-6; CDR3aa: ASSYRAGSTEAF
j_gene: TRBJ2-2; v_gene: TRBV28; CDR3aa: ASSLIGQGATGELF
j_gene: TRBJ1-1; v_gene: TRBV11-2; CDR3aa: ASSLYITSGANTEAF
j_gene: TRBJ2-1; v_gene: TRBV5-8; CDR3aa: ASSEGQGSSPFINEQF
j_gene: TRBJ1-1; v_gene: TRBV27; CDR3aa: ASTVGTGGNTEAF
j_gene: TRBJ1-3; v_gene: TRBV7-2; CDR3aa: ASSFIFSGNTIY
j_gene: TRBJ1-5; v_gene: TRBV5-1; CDR3aa: ASSLGQGDQPQH
j_gene: TRBJ2-5; v_gene: TRBV4-1; CDR3aa: ASSRTSSTETQY
j_gene: TRBJ1-3; v_gene: TRBV15; CDR3aa: ATSRDGTGELRGNTIY
j_gene: TRBJ1-1; v_gene: TRBV15; CDR3aa: ATSRDLNMNTEAF
j_gene: TRBJ2-7; v_gene: TRBV12-3/TRBV12-4; CDR3aa: ASSFVEGYYEQY
j_gene: TRBJ1-1; v_gene: TRBV2; CDR3aa: ASSEASGYTEAF
j_gene: TRBJ2-5; v_gene: TRBV11-1; CDR3aa: ASSSHQQGQETQY
j_gene: TRBJ2-1; v_gene: TRBV4-1; CDR3aa: ASSRGQGEYEQF
j_gene: TRBJ2-2; v_gene: TRBV7-9; CDR3aa: ASSPRQENTGELF
j_gene: TRBJ2-2; v_gene: TRBV11-3; CDR3aa: ASSFGDTGELF
j_gene: TRBJ1-1; v_gene: TRBV10-3; CDR3aa: AISDRQGSGTEAF
j_gene: TRBJ2-1; v_gene: TRBV7-2; CDR3aa: ASSLAGTGRGNEQF
j_gene: TRBJ2-1; v_gene: TRBV7-8; CDR3aa: ASSGSGGILREQF
j_gene: TRBJ1-1; v_gene: TRBV7-9; CDR3aa: ASSPAGGDEAF
j_gene: TRBJ1-5; v_gene: TRBV12-3/TRBV12-4; CDR3aa: ASSLEGFSNQPQH
j_gene: TRBJ1-5; v_gene: TRBV19; CDR3aa: ASSWPGSNQPQH
j_gene: TRBJ2-1; v_gene: TRBV7-6; CDR3aa: ASSGGTAAGQF
j_gene: TRBJ2-7; v_gene: TRBV7-9; CDR3aa: ASSLEDWVGYEQY
j_gene: TRBJ1-1; v_gene: TRBV27; CDR3aa: ASSQRGRGHTEAF
j_gene: TRBJ2-1; v_gene: TRBV5-6; CDR3aa: ASSPGTGGGLGEQF
j_gene: TRBJ2-7; v_gene: TRBV7-8; CDR3aa: ASSLVLDYEQY
j_gene: TRBJ1-2; v_gene: TRBV6-1; CDR3aa: ASSEFSGQAHGGYT
j_gene: TRBJ2-7; v_gene: TRBV4-2; CDR3aa: ASSQSPAGEQY
j_gene: TRBJ2-7; v_gene: TRBV7-2; CDR3aa: ASNLSYEGFHEQY